This T cell receptor (beta chain) was sequenced for a study of T cell repertoires in cytomegalovirus infection. Study-level points and caveats: The ex vivo response was dominated by HLA-C-restricted CMV-specific TCR beta clonotypes.

The CDR3 extends over 16 amino acids. J gave up 4 bases and V 2 bases, and 5 bases lay outside the gene matches. Germline V gene sequence: CDR1 MDHEN, CDR2 SYDVKM. In the case of this clonotype: Its matching antigen is unknown.

TCRdb reprocessed the reads with MiXCR, giving one entry per CDR3 protein. The data contain under 130,000 distinct CDR3 sequences, roughly two fifths of them seen just once; the ten biggest clones take up roughly 70%. The specimen comprised CD8+ T cells from cultured PBMCs, sampled from culture after CMV antigen stimulation. The gene calls are TRBV28 and TRBJ2-2; 9 positions agree with TRBD1. This clonotype was obtained from a human donor in good health (CMV status not recorded). Some clones in this sample may be carry-over from other donors' samples. The CDR3 DNA sequence: TGTGCCAGCAGTTTAGCGGGACAGGGAATCACCGGGGAGCTGTTTTTT. Amino acid sequence: CASSLAGQGITGELFF.